This entry lists 28 T cell receptor beta chains sequenced from one sample in a study of T cells in Graves' hyperthyroidism and ophthalmopathy. RNA transcripts yielded amplified TCR beta CDR3 regions. First-round RT-PCR targeting the TCR CDR3 was performed with the HTBI primer set. Using its own MiXCR run on the multiplex PCR reads, TCRdb lists one record per CDR3 protein. Here the sample spans about 840,000 distinct CDR3 sequences, roughly 37% being singletons. The sequencing input was blood. The receptors here all came from a man between 18 and 29 years old with Graves' hyperthyroidism.

Of note for this clonotype: This CDR3 fails to terminate in the conserved phenylalanine or tryptophan, so it likely reflects a read error. The rearrangement uses TRBV7-3 and TRBJ2-5; 7 nucleotides match TRBD1. Germline values: CDR1 SGHTA, CDR2 FQGTGA. V gave up 5 bases and J gave up 9 bases; unmatched junction bases: 18. The CDR3 is 16 amino acids. CDR3: CASSPSARGREVAQYL. CDR3 sequence (DNA): TGTGCCAGCAGCCCCTCGGCGAGGGGGCGAGAGGTAGCCCAGTACCTC.

Notes on this clonotype: A much larger clone lies a single base off, so this may be a read error. The V gene is TRBV20-1, the J gene TRBJ2-5; no reliable D call. V lost 3 bases to trimming and J lost 1 base, with 9 bases between them. In germline, CDR1 is DFQATT, CDR2 SNEGSKA (reference sequence). The CDR3 totals 13 residues. In DNA form, the CDR3 reads TGCAGTGCTAGGGTCGCAACCCAAGAGACCCAGTACTTC. This sequence encodes CSARVATQETQYF.

This clonotype was recorded at least ten times. CDR3 amino acids: CSGDRGQETQYF. The CDR3, as DNA: TGCAGCGGCGACAGGGGTCAAGAGACCCAGTACTTC. This sequence joins TRBV29-1 and TRBJ2-5; 8 nucleotides match TRBD1. This CDR3 is 12 amino acids long. Germline CDR1 SQVTM, CDR2 ANQGSEA. Unmatched junction bases numbered 3, after V lost 7 bases and J lost 2 bases.

Of note for this clonotype: A much bigger clone sits one base away, suggesting this may be a read error. The chain carries TRBV11-2 and TRBJ2-5; 12 nucleotides agree with TRBD2. The CDR3 loop spans 16 amino acids. The germline V gene has CDR1 SGHAT and CDR2 FQNNGV. CDR3 sequence: CASSLILAGGGEAQYF. DNA of the CDR3: TGTGCCAGCAGCTTAATACTAGCGGGAGGCGGAGAGGCCCAGTACTTC.

This clonotype was detected ten times or more. V gene TRBV5-6 combines with J gene TRBJ1-2; 10 bases fit TRBD1. There are 14 residues in the CDR3. Germline V gene lookup returns CDR1 SGHDT and CDR2 YYEEEE. V shed 2 bases, J shed 7 bases, and the junction held 5 bases outside the gene matches. CDR3 region: CASSFGTGASGYTF. CDR3 sequence (DNA): TGTGCCAGCAGCTTCGGGACAGGGGCGTCTGGCTACACCTTC.

This clonotype was seen at least ten times. The chain has TRBV29-1 and TRBJ1-1; 9 bases fit TRBD1. Germline V gene data show CDR1 as SQVTM and CDR2 as ANQGSEA. V lost 4 bases, J lost 8 bases, and 2 bases stayed unmatched. The CDR3 consists of 11 residues. The CDR3 spells CSVGTGAEAFF. The CDR3 nucleotides read TGCAGCGTTGGGACAGGGGCGGAAGCTTTCTTT.

The genes are TRBV19 and TRBJ1-1; D perhaps matches TRBD1 (5 bases). The CDR3 runs to 14 residues. Germline loops: CDR1 LNHDA, CDR2 SQIVND (reference sequence). With 6 bases removed from V and 7 bases from J, the gap between germline ends came to 18 bases. The CDR3 spells CASSPLGETLEAFF. CDR3 sequence (DNA): TGTGCCAGTAGCCCCCTAGGGGAGACCCTTGAAGCTTTCTTT.

The chain carries TRBV15 and TRBJ2-2; D unclear. This CDR3 is 15 amino acids long. Between the trimmed V and J ends, which lost 4 bases and 3 bases, there was a span of 12 bases. Germline CDR1 reads LNHNV; CDR2 reads YYDKDF (reference sequence). The CDR3 region is CATSKAPKDTGELFF. The CDR3 nucleotides read TGTGCCACCAGCAAGGCCCCGAAGGACACCGGGGAGCTGTTTTTT.

This clonotype has ten or more counts. V is TRBV7-9 and J is TRBJ2-7; D may be TRBD1 (5 bases). CDR1 and CDR2 (germline): SEHNR, FQNEAQ (reference sequence). This CDR3 contains 13 residues. The V end lost 6 bases, the J end lost 5 bases, and 14 bases lay between the germline ends. CDR3 sequence reads: CASSLGQSDEQYF. Here the CDR3 DNA reads TGTGCCAGCAGTTTGGGGCAGAGCGACGAGCAGTACTTC. Full variable domain (rest looked up from reference TRBV7-9 and TRBJ2-7): DTGVSQNPRHKITKRGQNVTFRCDPISEHNRLYWYRQTLGQGPEFLTYFQNEAQLEKSRLLSDRFSAERPKGSFSTLEIQRTEQGDSAMYLCASSLGQSDEQYFGPGTRLTVT.

This clonotype was counted a few times. Relative to the germline gene, one junction end is altered; a read error may explain this. V and J are TRBV10-3 and TRBJ1-6; D is uncertain. This CDR3 comprises 15 residues. Germline V CDR1 and CDR2: ENHRY, SYGVKD. In nucleotides, the CDR3 is TGTGCCAGCAGTGAAGCGGCGGCCTGGAATTCACCCCTCCACTTT. Its translation is CASSEAAAWNSPLHF.

This clonotype has more than one count but fewer than ten. The genes are TRBV20-1 and TRBJ2-7; D tentatively fits TRBD1 or TRBD2 (6 bases each). CDR1 and CDR2 (germline): DFQATT, SNEGSKA (reference sequence). Trimming removed 3 bases at V and 1 base at J, with 19 bases between. CDR3 size: 16 residues. For the CDR3, the DNA is TGCAGTGCTAGGGCCACAGTTGGAGGGGGATCCTACGAGCAGTACTTC. Protein sequence: CSARATVGGGSYEQYF.

The V call is TRBV4-1, the J call TRBJ2-5, with 9 bases aligning to TRBD2. Germline loops: CDR1 MGHRA, CDR2 YSYEKL. This CDR3 has 14 residues. V lost 1 base to trimming and J lost 5 bases; unmatched junction nucleotides: 2. The CDR3 sequence: CASSQASGIETQYF. CDR3 DNA sequence: TGCGCCAGCAGCCAAGCTAGCGGGATCGAGACCCAGTACTTC.

This chain uses TRBV11-2 with TRBJ1-1; D is possibly TRBD1 (6 bases). This CDR3 spans 13 amino acids. Germline CDR1 and CDR2: SGHAT and FQNNGV. Trimming cost V 7 bases and J 6 bases, with 15 bases left between them. Here the CDR3 DNA reads TGTGCCAGCACCCTTGAGGGGGGATCTGAAGCTTTCTTT. Its translation: CASTLEGGSEAFF.

The chain couples TRBV15 to TRBJ2-7, with TRBD1 matching 8 bases. V lost 0 bases, J lost 6 bases, and 13 bases stayed unmatched. This CDR3 has 17 amino acids. The germline gives CDR1 LNHNV, CDR2 YYDKDF (reference sequence). The CDR3 spells CATSRDRGQGPGFEQYF. DNA for the CDR3: TGTGCCACCAGCAGAGATCGTGGACAGGGTCCAGGCTTCGAGCAGTACTTC.

This clonotype was counted at least ten times. The chain carries TRBV7-9 and TRBJ1-1; D not resolved. V dropped 5 bases and J dropped 5 bases, with 12 bases sitting between them. Germline V gene lookup returns CDR1 SEHNR and CDR2 FQNEAQ (reference sequence). The CDR3 runs 13 residues. The CDR3 DNA reads TGTGCCAGCAGCGGGGAGTGGGAAACTGAAGCTTTCTTT. Its translation: CASSGEWETEAFF.

This clonotype was seen repeatedly, ten times or more. The chain carries TRBV2 and TRBJ1-3; D is unresolved. Per germline, CDR1 SNHLY and CDR2 FYNNEI. V was clipped by 3 bases and J by 0 bases, with 9 bases between them. The CDR3 covers 15 residues. The CDR3 sequence is CASSEAEASGNTIYF. Written as DNA, the CDR3 is TGTGCCAGCAGTGAGGCAGAAGCCTCTGGAAACACCATATATTTT.

V is TRBV10-2 and J is TRBJ1-5; D remains ambiguous. Germline values: CDR1 WSHSY, CDR2 SAAADI. The CDR3 runs 13 residues. With 6 bases removed from V and 5 bases from J, the gap between germline ends came to 11 bases. Written as DNA, the CDR3 is TGCGCCAGCAGCCGACCGTCCGATCAGCCCCAGCATTTT. This sequence encodes CASSRPSDQPQHF.

The chain uses TRBV20-1 and TRBJ2-7, with 11 bases aligning to TRBD2. Germline V gene data show CDR1 as DFQATT and CDR2 as SNEGSKA (reference sequence). Unmatched junction bases numbered 6, after V lost 6 bases and J lost 2 bases. The CDR3 is 14 residues long. Written as DNA, the CDR3 is TGCAGTGCCGAGGGACTAGCGGAAACCTACGAGCAGTACTTC. Amino acid sequence: CSAEGLAETYEQYF.

V and J are TRBV6-5 and TRBJ2-3; D possibly corresponds to TRBD2 (6 bases). V was shortened by 4 bases and J by 0 bases, with 14 bases between the two germline ends. Germline assignment: CDR1 MNHEY and CDR2 SVGAGI. The CDR3 length is 16 residues. The CDR3 DNA reads as TGTGCCAGCAGTTTCAGCTATGGGACTAGCACAGATACGCAGTATTTT. Its translation: CASSFSYGTSTDTQYF.

This clonotype occurred a few times. The J gene is TRBJ2-3, the V gene TRBV10-3, with unresolved D. Germline assignment: CDR1 ENHRY and CDR2 SYGVKD. Trimming removed 8 bases from V and 4 bases from J, with 7 bases in between. This CDR3 is built from 11 residues. CDR3 in DNA: TGTGCCATCGGCGGAGCAGATACGCAGTATTTT. Translated, it gives CAIGGADTQYF.

CDR3 DNA sequence: TGTGCCAGCAGCTTGGACCGGGACACTTACTCCTACGAGCAGTACTTC. Its translation is CASSLDRDTYSYEQYF. The V gene is TRBV7-2, the J gene TRBJ2-7; D is perhaps TRBD1 (6 bases). Trimming pared 3 bases from V and 0 bases from J, leaving 15 bases between. The CDR3 sequence is 16 residues long. CDR1 SGHTA and CDR2 FQGNSA come from the germline V gene.

This chain links TRBV6-5 with TRBJ2-7; either TRBD1 or TRBD2 may supply D (6 bases each). The germline V gene encodes CDR1 MNHEY and CDR2 SVGAGI. The CDR3 spans 14 residues. The DNA for the CDR3 is TGTGCGGGACGTCAGGGGCGGGACACCTACGAGCAGTACTTC. Its protein product is CAGRQGRDTYEQYF.

The rearrangement joins TRBV10-3 to TRBJ2-5, with TRBD2 identical over 9 bases. V shed 10 bases, J shed 4 bases, and the junction held 10 bases outside the gene matches. Germline values: CDR1 ENHRY, CDR2 SYGVKD. The CDR3 loop spans 14 amino acids. CDR3: CASSLAGWVETQYF. The CDR3 DNA reads TGTGCCAGCAGCCTAGCGGGGTGGGTAGAGACCCAGTACTTC.

The chain joins TRBV6-5 to TRBJ1-2; D is unclear. This CDR3 has 13 residues. V lost 4 bases and J lost 8, with 14 bases in between. Germline CDR1 MNHEY, CDR2 SVGAGI. CDR3 in DNA: TGTGCCAGCAGTTTCGGAACAGATAAAGGCTACACCTTC. Translating it yields CASSFGTDKGYTF.

The V call is TRBV7-2, the J call TRBJ1-5; 10 bases match TRBD1. The length of the CDR3 is 15 residues. The V segment lost 5 bases and the J segment 6 bases; nucleotides outside the gene matches: 7. The V gene's germline CDR1 is SGHTA and CDR2 FQGNSA. The CDR3, as DNA: TGTGCCAGCAGCCCGACAGGGGGCGCGGGTCAGCCCCAGCATTTT. Amino acid sequence: CASSPTGGAGQPQHF.

This clonotype has a handful of counts. This chain connects TRBV5-1 to TRBJ2-2; D unclear. Germline CDR1 and CDR2: SGHRS and YFSETQ. The length of the CDR3 is 16 residues. Trimming removed 1 base at V and 0 bases at J, with 10 bases between. The CDR3 is CASSLWGQTNTGELFF. In DNA, the CDR3 is TGCGCCAGCAGCTTGTGGGGTCAGACGAACACCGGGGAGCTGTTTTTT.

This clonotype was picked up many times. The chain combines TRBV10-3 with TRBJ1-1; D may be TRBD1 (5 bases). V lost 0 bases and J 2 bases, leaving 10 bases between the germline ends. Germline CDR1 reads ENHRY; CDR2 reads SYGVKD. This CDR3 contains 15 residues. The CDR3 nucleotides read TGTGCCATCAGTGAGTCGAGGGACGCCAACACTGAAGCTTTCTTT. Amino acids: CAISESRDANTEAFF.

This clonotype has at least ten counts. The chain combines TRBV15 with TRBJ1-1; D is unclear. CDR3 size: 15 residues. The ends were cut back, 4 bases at V and 1 base at J, with 13 bases in the middle. CDR1 and CDR2 from the germline V gene are LNHNV and YYDKDF (reference sequence). This chain's CDR3 is CATSISLEANTEAFF. As DNA, the CDR3 is TGTGCCACCAGCATTAGCCTGGAGGCGAACACTGAAGCTTTCTTT.